Presented here are 12 T cell receptor beta chains from one specimen sequenced in a study of blood T cell repertoires in COVID-19. Sequencing used immunoSEQ multiplex PCR; TCRdb keeps in-frame clones, though not all of them. Of 200,000 to 300,000 clones listed, around four fifths are singletons. The sequencing input was peripheral blood. The receptors shown here come from a woman aged 60-70 years with active or convalescent COVID-19.

The J gene is TRBJ1-6, the V gene TRBV2, with a tentative D call TRBD1 (5 bases). With 4 bases removed from V and 9 bases from J, the gap between germline ends came to 13 bases. The CDR3 is made up of 14 amino acids. Looked up from germline, CDR1 is SNHLY and CDR2 is FYNNEI. The CDR3 DNA is TGTGCCAGCAGTGTCCCAGGGAGGGTTTCACCCCTCCACTTT. This gives the protein CASSVPGRVSPLHF.

The CDR3 DNA follows: TGTGCCACCAGCGGAAGGCCAGGGGGGAGTAGCAATCAGCCCCAGCATTTT. Amino acids: CATSGRPGGSSNQPQHF. The chain uses TRBV15 and TRBJ1-5; 7 bases align to TRBD1. Germline lookup yields CDR1 LNHNV and CDR2 YYDKDF (reference sequence). The V gene end was trimmed by 5 bases and the J gene end by 0 bases; junction bases not matched to a gene: 10. This CDR3 has 17 amino acids.

The chain combines TRBV7-8 with TRBJ2-2; TRBD2 is a possible D gene (5 bases). This CDR3 is built from 16 residues. V lost 5 bases, J lost 4 bases, and 17 bases lay in between. The germline gives CDR1 SGHVS, CDR2 FQNEAQ. The CDR3 here is CASSPLGRTSTGELFF. The CDR3 DNA sequence: TGTGCCAGCAGCCCATTGGGGAGAACGAGCACCGGGGAGCTGTTTTTT.

The CDR3 loop reads CASSLDFTTTGELFF. The CDR3 DNA sequence: TGTGCCAGCAGCTTGGACTTCACTACCACCGGGGAGCTGTTTTTT. The chain couples TRBV5-4 to TRBJ2-2, with D hard to call. V lost 0 bases to trimming and J lost 4 bases, with 10 bases between them. This CDR3 region has 15 residues. Looked up from germline, CDR1 is SGHNT and CDR2 is YYREEE (reference sequence). The whole variable domain, filled in from reference TRBV5-4 and TRBJ2-2, reads ETGVTQSPTHLIKTRGQQVTLRCSSQSGHNTVSWYQQALGQGPQFIFQYYREEENGRGNFPPRFSGLQFPNYSSELNVNALELDDSALYLCASSLDFTTTGELFFGEGSRLTVL.

The chain is built from TRBV28 and TRBJ1-2; TRBD1 matches at 9 bases. The junction had 12 bases not matched to a gene; V was cut back by 5 bases and J by 5 bases. Looked up from germline, CDR1 is MDHEN and CDR2 is SYDVKM. There are 16 residues in the CDR3. DNA for the CDR3: TGTGCCAGCAGTCAACCCCGGGACAGGGAGGTATATGGCTACACCTTC. Translated, it gives CASSQPRDREVYGYTF.

The genes are TRBV19 and TRBJ2-2; D is perhaps TRBD2 (7 bases). The CDR3 contains 18 residues. Trimming cost V 0 bases and J 5 bases, with 19 bases left between them. The germline CDR1 and CDR2 sequences are LNHDA and SQIVND (reference sequence). CDR3 residues: CASSIDVGGVITTGELFF. In DNA form, the CDR3 reads TGTGCCAGTAGTATAGATGTAGGGGGGGTTATCACTACCGGGGAGCTGTTTTTT.

In its sample, this clone was seen once. The rearrangement joins TRBV3-1 (or the pseudogene TRBV3-2) to TRBJ2-1; D not certain. CDR3 length equals 16 residues. The germline V gene encodes CDR1 LGHDT and CDR2 YNNKEL (reference sequence). V was shortened by 0 bases and J by 3 bases, with 12 bases between the two germline ends. The CDR3: CASSQDLYSLYNEQFF. In nucleotides, the CDR3 is TGTGCCAGCAGCCAAGATTTGTACAGCCTCTACAATGAGCAGTTCTTC.

The rearrangement uses TRBV5-1 and TRBJ2-7; TRBD1 matches at 8 bases. Germline V gives CDR1 SGHRS, CDR2 YFSETQ. CDR3 length: 15 residues. V shed 4 bases, J shed 1 base, and the junction held 7 bases outside the gene matches. CDR3 sequence: CASSAGQGRSYEQYV. The CDR3 DNA reads TGCGCCAGCAGCGCCGGACAGGGAAGGTCCTACGAGCAGTACGTC.

This sequence joins TRBV7-9 and TRBJ2-7, with 10 bases fitting TRBD2. The CDR3 extends over 15 amino acids. V lost 0 bases to trimming and J lost 2 bases; unmatched junction nucleotides: 1. Per germline, CDR1 SEHNR and CDR2 FQNEAQ (reference sequence). The CDR3: CASSLAAGGPYEQYF. In nucleotides, the CDR3 is TGTGCCAGCAGCTTAGCAGCGGGAGGGCCCTACGAGCAGTACTTC.

The rearrangement links TRBV19 to TRBJ1-2; possibly TRBD1 for D (6 bases). Per germline, CDR1 LNHDA and CDR2 SQIVND (reference sequence). The CDR3 runs to 14 residues. Trimming took 6 bases from V and 0 from J, leaving 11 bases between them. The CDR3 loop reads CASRNRASNYGYTF. DNA for the CDR3: TGTGCCAGTAGGAACAGGGCTTCTAACTATGGCTACACCTTC.

This clone was seen a single time. The chain recombines TRBV7-8 with TRBJ2-1, with 12 bases fitting TRBD1. CDR1 and CDR2 from the germline V gene are SGHVS and FQNEAQ. Trimming at V came to 8 bases and at J to 8 bases, leaving 10 bases not matched to a gene. This CDR3 has 15 amino acids. The CDR3 reads CASGPGTGGLDEQFF. CDR3 nucleotide sequence: TGTGCCAGCGGACCCGGGACAGGGGGCTTGGATGAGCAGTTCTTC.

This sequence joins TRBV2 and TRBJ1-6; TRBD1 matches at 10 bases. CDR3 length: 15 amino acids. The germline gives CDR1 SNHLY, CDR2 FYNNEI. V lost 6 bases, J lost 5 bases, and 4 bases stayed unmatched. The CDR3 spells CASRSDRGNNSPLHF. In nucleotides, the CDR3 is TGTGCCAGCAGGTCGGACAGGGGGAATAATTCACCCCTCCACTTT.